The 14 T cell receptor beta chains listed next were all sequenced from one sample in a study of control samples from healthy donors and cancer patients. Using immunoSEQ multiplex PCR, the repertoire was profiled, and TCRdb retains in-frame clones only, with some absent. The sample holds 150,000 to 200,000 clones, 91% seen once. The sequenced sample consisted of blood. The source is a woman aged 25 to 39 in good health.

This clone was seen just once. The chain couples TRBV24-1 to TRBJ1-5, with 10 positions matching TRBD1. With 0 bases clipped from V and 4 bases from J, the junction kept 8 bases outside the gene matches. Per the germline V gene, CDR1 is KGHDR and CDR2 is SFDVKD. CDR3 size: 18 residues. The CDR3 nucleotides read TGTGCCACCAGTGATTTGCGGGACAGGGGTCCCGAAAATCAGCCCCAGCATTTT. Translated, it gives CATSDLRDRGPENQPQHF.

The chain recombines TRBV18 with TRBJ1-2; D perhaps matches TRBD1 (6 bases). This CDR3 spans 14 amino acids. Trimming shortened V by 3 bases and J by 5 bases, and 13 bases separated the two germline ends. Germline values: CDR1 KGHSH, CDR2 LQKENI. The CDR3 DNA sequence: TGTGCCAGCTCACCGCCCAGGGGTCGGTATGGCTACACCTTC. Residues: CASSPPRGRYGYTF.

The rearrangement uses TRBV28 and TRBJ2-7; 13 bases fit TRBD2. Germline assignment: CDR1 MDHEN and CDR2 SYDVKM. Losses at the gene ends were 1 base for V and 4 bases for J; bases not matched to a gene: 1. CDR3 length: 15 residues. CDR3 loop: CASSLSTSGRYEQYF. For the CDR3, the DNA is TGTGCCAGCAGTTTATCGACTAGCGGGAGGTACGAGCAGTACTTC.

The V gene is TRBV5-8, the J gene TRBJ1-2, with D maybe TRBD1 (6 bases). The CDR3 runs 14 residues. CDR1 SGHTS and CDR2 YDEGEE come from the germline V gene. V lost 2 bases to trimming and J lost 5 bases, with 13 bases between them. The CDR3 coding sequence is TGTGCCAGCAGCTTCGAAACAGGGCCTTATGGCTACACCTTC. This gives the protein CASSFETGPYGYTF.

This clone was observed a single time. The rearrangement uses TRBV28 and TRBJ1-5; TRBD1 agrees at 7 bases. The CDR3 sequence is 16 residues long. The V gene's germline CDR1 is MDHEN and CDR2 SYDVKM. Unmatched junction bases numbered 3, after V lost 0 bases and J lost 1 base. The CDR3, as DNA: TGTGCCAGCAGTTTATGGGGCAGGGGGAGCAATCAGCCCCAGCATTTT. Translated: CASSLWGRGSNQPQHF.

The chain is built from TRBV11-3 and TRBJ2-3; 10 nucleotides match TRBD2. Germline V gene sequence: CDR1 SGHNT, CDR2 YENEEA. V gave up 5 bases and J gave up 2 bases; unmatched junction bases: 10. This CDR3 has 17 amino acids. CDR3 sequence: CASSEGVLAGFTDTQYF. CDR3 DNA sequence: TGTGCCAGCAGCGAGGGGGTACTAGCGGGATTCACAGATACGCAGTATTTT.

This clone has a count of ten or more. The chain recombines TRBV5-4 with TRBJ1-3; D is uncertain. Looked up from germline, CDR1 is SGHNT and CDR2 is YYREEE (reference sequence). Trimming took 2 bases from V and 0 from J, leaving 6 bases between them. The CDR3 contains 14 residues. Here the CDR3 DNA reads TGTGCCAGCAGCTTTCTGAACTCTGGAAACACCATATATTTT. Protein sequence: CASSFLNSGNTIYF.

The rearrangement joins TRBV28 to TRBJ2-3; a weak D match, TRBD1 (6 bases). CDR1 is MDHEN, CDR2 SYDVKM, per germline. Trimming took off 5 bases at V and 2 bases at J, with 14 bases between the two ends. CDR3 length: 15 residues. Written as DNA, the CDR3 is TGTGCCAGCAGTCCGACAGGACGGGTCACAGATACGCAGTATTTT. It translates to CASSPTGRVTDTQYF.

This chain uses TRBV28 with TRBJ2-1; D unclear. V was shortened by 2 bases and J by 7 bases, with 3 bases between the two germline ends. The CDR3 has 11 residues. Germline loops: CDR1 MDHEN, CDR2 SYDVKM. DNA for the CDR3: TGTGCCAGCAGTTTAGGAAATGAGCAGTTCTTC. As protein: CASSLGNEQFF.

The chain uses TRBV6-1 and TRBJ1-1; tentative D call: TRBD1 (5 bases). The CDR3 runs 13 residues. Trimming took off 3 bases at V and 5 bases at J, with 10 bases between the two ends. The germline gives CDR1 MNHNS, CDR2 SASEGT. Written as DNA, the CDR3 is TGTGCCAGCAGTGACAGGGCAGGGACTGAAGCTTTCTTT. Translating it yields CASSDRAGTEAFF.

The rearrangement joins TRBV5-1 to TRBJ2-5; D unclear. The CDR3 runs 13 residues. From germline, CDR1 is SGHRS and CDR2 YFSETQ. V was clipped by 2 bases and J by 0 bases, with 5 bases between them. CDR3 nucleotide sequence: TGCGCCAGCAGCTTCGGCCACCAAGAGACCCAGTACTTC. It yields the protein CASSFGHQETQYF.

The CDR3 nucleotides are TGCGCCAGCAGGAGGAGGGGTCCCTACGAGCAGTACTTC. The encoded protein is CASRRRGPYEQYF. The chain recombines TRBV10-1 with TRBJ2-7, with D perhaps TRBD2 (6 bases). Between the trimmed V and J ends, which lost 6 bases and 2 bases, there was a span of 11 bases. This CDR3 has 13 amino acids. The germline gives CDR1 WNHNN, CDR2 SYGVQD (reference sequence).

V is TRBV18 and J is TRBJ1-1; 9 bases map to TRBD1. Trimming took 3 bases from V and 5 from J; bases not matched to a gene: 7. Germline CDR1 reads KGHSH; CDR2 reads LQKENI. The CDR3 is 15 residues long. The CDR3 is CASSPGQGRETEAFF. CDR3 nucleotides: TGTGCCAGCTCACCCGGACAGGGGAGGGAGACTGAAGCTTTCTTT.

This chain links TRBV9 with TRBJ1-5, with D uncertain. Trimming took off 0 bases at V and 3 bases at J, with 7 bases between the two ends. CDR3 size: 14 residues. Looked up from germline, CDR1 is SGDLS and CDR2 is YYNGEE. CDR3 loop: CASSVGSYNQPQHF. In DNA form, the CDR3 reads TGTGCCAGCAGCGTAGGTAGCTACAATCAGCCCCAGCATTTT.